This is a list of T cell receptor beta chains from one sample in a study of T cells after posttransplantation cyclophosphamide. Assay used: immunoSEQ multiplex PCR; TCRdb lists only in-frame clones, some missing. The profile covers tens of thousands of clones, none occurring a single time. The source material was PBMCs. The receptor source for this set is a man aged 35 to 55 in good health, CMV-negative, and a related stem cell transplant donor. Both conserved end residues are part of each CDR3. The D gene is left open where the match is weak. The size of a clone is reported for some rows only, either as once, few or many, or as a class for expanded clones.

length,V,D,J,size,DNA,CDR3
14,TRBV5-8,-,TRBJ2-3,many,TGTGCCAGCAGCCCCGCCGACATTACAGATACGCAGTATTTT,CASSPADITDTQYF
14,TRBV7-6,-,TRBJ2-7,many,TGTGCCAGCAGCCCTCCCGGGACTTTCTACGAGCAGTACTTC,CASSPPGTFYEQYF
15,TRBV6-5,-,TRBJ1-6,-,TGTGCCAGCAGTCCCTTTACACGGCGGGTTTCACCCCTCCACTTT,CASSPFTRRVSPLHF
19,TRBV4-3,TRBD2,TRBJ2-1,few,TGCGCCAGCAGCCAAGCTAGCGGATTAGCTGGTATTCCGGAGGATGAGCAGTTCTTC,CASSQASGLAGIPEDEQFF
16,TRBV6-1,-,TRBJ1-2,many,TGTGCCAGCAGTGAAGGGGCAGGCCTTTCCAACTATGGCTACACCTTC,CASSEGAGLSNYGYTF
15,TRBV7-8,TRBD1,TRBJ1-5,many,TGTGCCAGCAACTTAGGGACAGGGTTGGATCAGCCCCAGCATTTT,CASNLGTGLDQPQHF
14,TRBV6-1,-,TRBJ1-1,many,TGTGCCAGCAGGTCAGGGGTGGTGGACACTGAAGCTTTCTTT,CASRSGVVDTEAFF
14,TRBV18,TRBD1,TRBJ2-3,many,TGTGCCAGCTCACGGACAGGGGGGACAGATACGCAGTATTTT,CASSRTGGTDTQYF
15,TRBV6-5,-,TRBJ2-6,many,TGTGCCAGCAGTTATCAGGGTGCTGGGGCCAACGTCCTGACTTTC,CASSYQGAGANVLTF
14,TRBV27,-,TRBJ1-1,many,TGTGCCAGCAGGCCCTACCCGGGGAACACTGAAGCTTTCTTT,CASRPYPGNTEAFF
13,TRBV5-1,-,TRBJ2-2,many,TGCGCCAGCAGCCCGAGGAACACCGGGGAGCTGTTTTTT,CASSPRNTGELFF
15,TRBV5-6,TRBD2,TRBJ2-7,many,TGTGCCAGCAGCTTGTGGGGGGAGGGCGGGTACGAGCAGTACTTC,CASSLWGEGGYEQYF
15,TRBV7-6,TRBD2,TRBJ2-1,many,TGTGCCAGCAGCCCTACTAGCGTCTCCTACAATGAGCAGTTCTTC,CASSPTSVSYNEQFF
14,TRBV19,-,TRBJ1-4,many,TGTGCCAGTAGTACAGGGAATCGGGTTGAAAAACTGTTTTTT,CASSTGNRVEKLFF
16,TRBV28,-,TRBJ2-3,many,TGTGCCAGCAGTGCCCGAAGGGGACTCCTCACAGATACGCAGTATTTT,CASSARRGLLTDTQYF
15,TRBV6-6,-,TRBJ2-7,few,TGTGCCAGCAGCCCCGGGGGGCGGGGAGCCTACGAGCAGTACTTC,CASSPGGRGAYEQYF
13,TRBV6-5,-,TRBJ1-1,many,TGTGCCAGCAGTTACGAGATGGTAGCTGAAGCTTTCTTT,CASSYEMVAEAFF
13,TRBV5-8,-,TRBJ2-3,many,TGTGCCAGCAGCTTGAGGAGATCGGATACGCAGTATTTT,CASSLRRSDTQYF
15,TRBV9,-,TRBJ2-3,many,TGTGCCAGCAGCGCCGTCCTCACTAGACAAGATACGCAGTATTTT,CASSAVLTRQDTQYF
15,TRBV6-5,-,TRBJ1-5,many,TGTGCCAGCAGTTACTCGAGCGATGCGGGACAGCCCCAGCATTTT,CASSYSSDAGQPQHF
14,TRBV7-9,-,TRBJ1-2,many,TGTGCCAGCAGCTTGGGAGACGGTCAAGATGGCTACACCTTC,CASSLGDGQDGYTF
17,TRBV7-3,TRBD1,TRBJ2-3,many,TGTGCCAGCAGCTCTGAGGGTCGACAGGGGAGCACAGATACGCAGTATTTT,CASSSEGRQGSTDTQYF
12,TRBV29-1,-,TRBJ2-7,many,TGCAGCGTTCTGGGCGGGAAGAACGAGCAGTACTTC,CSVLGGKNEQYF
15,TRBV5-4,TRBD1,TRBJ2-7,-,TGTGCCAGCAGCTCGGCCGGGACAGGGAACTACGAGCAGTACTTC,CASSSAGTGNYEQYF
14,TRBV7-2,-,TRBJ1-1,many,TGTGCCAGCAGCTTTACGGGACAGAACACTGAAGCTTTCTTT,CASSFTGQNTEAFF
14,TRBV9,TRBD1,TRBJ1-1,many,TGTGCCAGCAGCCCCGGGACAGGGGAAACTGAAGCTTTCTTT,CASSPGTGETEAFF
16,TRBV14,TRBD1,TRBJ2-1,many,TGTGCCAGCAGCCAAGTAGGACAGGTTATGTACAATGAGCAGTTCTTC,CASSQVGQVMYNEQFF
15,TRBV11-2,-,TRBJ1-3,many,TGTGCCAGCAGCCTACGGGCAGACTATGGAAACACCATATATTTT,CASSLRADYGNTIYF
16,TRBV6-1,TRBD2,TRBJ2-7,many,TGTGCCAGCAGTGAAGCGCTTCTGGGAGCGGGATACGAGCAGTACTTC,CASSEALLGAGYEQYF
15,TRBV18,-,TRBJ2-7,few,TGTGCCAGCTCACCACCTAGCGGAAGCTCCTACGAGCAGTACTTC,CASSPPSGSSYEQYF
19,TRBV1,-,TRBJ1-4,many,TGCACCAGCAGCCAAGTGCAGGGGCCCCCTTGCGCGACTAATGAAAAACTGTTTTTT,CTSSQVQGPPCATNEKLFF
14,TRBV27,-,TRBJ2-7,many,TGTGCCAGCAGTTTGGCCGGAGATCCCTACGAGCAGTACTTC,CASSLAGDPYEQYF